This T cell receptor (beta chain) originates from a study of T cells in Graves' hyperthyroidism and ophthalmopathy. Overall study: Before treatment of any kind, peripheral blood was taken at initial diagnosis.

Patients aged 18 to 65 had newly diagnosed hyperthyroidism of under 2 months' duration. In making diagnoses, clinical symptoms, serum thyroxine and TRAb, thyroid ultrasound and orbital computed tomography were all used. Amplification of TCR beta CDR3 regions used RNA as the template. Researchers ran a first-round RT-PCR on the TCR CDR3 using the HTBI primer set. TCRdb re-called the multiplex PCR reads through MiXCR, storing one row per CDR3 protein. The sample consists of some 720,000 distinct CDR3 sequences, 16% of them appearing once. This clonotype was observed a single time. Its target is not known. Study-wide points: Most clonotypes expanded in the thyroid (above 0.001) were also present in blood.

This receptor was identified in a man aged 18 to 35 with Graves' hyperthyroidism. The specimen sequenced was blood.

CDR3 DNA: TGTGCCATCAGTAACCCCGGGACAGGGTTCGTATCAGATACGCAGTATTTT. This sequence encodes CAISNPGTGFVSDTQYF. The chain couples TRBV10-3 to TRBJ2-3; 9 bases match TRBD1. J was trimmed by 4 bases and V by 5 bases; bases with no gene match: 13. The CDR3 totals 17 residues. The germline gives CDR1 ENHRY, CDR2 SYGVKD.